This T cell receptor (beta chain) was sequenced in a study of T cell changes during pregnancy in multiple sclerosis. Assay used: immunoSEQ multiplex PCR; TCRdb lists only in-frame clones, some missing. The sample consists of tens of thousands of clones, about 90% of them appearing once. This CDR3 has 15 residues. Per the germline V gene, CDR1 is MNHNS and CDR2 is SASEGT. V shed 7 bases, J shed 2 bases, and the junction held 4 bases outside the gene matches. V and J are TRBV6-1 and TRBJ2-5, with 13 bases aligning to TRBD2. The clonotype comes from a female donor in good health, enrolled as a control in a pregnancy study. The sequencing used peripheral blood, collected in the second trimester of pregnancy. In DNA form, the CDR3 reads TGTGCCAGCACCCCACTAGCGGGGGGGCAAGAGACCCAGTACTTC. It translates to CASTPLAGGQETQYF.